These 9 T cell receptor beta chains were all obtained from the same sample, sequenced in a study of shared clonotypes between healthy human individuals. CD45RO-negative CD8 cells positively selected for CCR7 made up the naive population, which excluded terminally differentiated effector memory CD45RA+ cells. Generated by immunoSEQ multiplex PCR, the TCRdb table keeps only in-frame clones and is missing some. Seen here are 800,000 to 950,000 clones, around 96% observed once, and the top ten hold around 0.21%. The specimen was naive CD8+ T cells sorted from blood. All receptors derive from a man aged 25 to 40 in good health.

The V and J genes are TRBV11-3 and TRBJ1-5, with D unclear. Germline V gene sequence: CDR1 SGHNT, CDR2 YENEEA. The V and J ends lost 6 bases and 6 bases respectively, with 9 bases between them. This CDR3 has 12 residues. Here the CDR3 reads CASRVEFQPQHF. Here the CDR3 DNA reads TGTGCCAGCAGGGTGGAATTTCAGCCCCAGCATTTT. The complete variable domain, with remaining parts taken from reference TRBV11-3 and TRBJ1-5, reads EAGVVQSPRYKIIEKKQPVAFWCNPISGHNTLYWYLQNLGQGPELLIRYENEEAVDDSQLPKDRFSAERLKGVDSTLKIQPAELGDSAVYLCASRVEFQPQHFGDGTRLSIL.

The V call is TRBV9, the J call TRBJ1-1; D gene unclear. Per the germline V gene, CDR1 is SGDLS and CDR2 is YYNGEE. The CDR3 is 15 amino acids. The ends were cut back, 4 bases at V and 0 bases at J, with 13 bases in the middle. The DNA for the CDR3 is TGTGCCAGCAGCCCCCGGCCGGGCCTGAACACTGAAGCTTTCTTT. Protein product: CASSPRPGLNTEAFF.

V is TRBV29-1 and J is TRBJ2-2, with TRBD2 identical over 8 bases. The germline V gene has CDR1 SQVTM and CDR2 ANQGSEA. The V segment lost 4 bases and the J segment 3 bases; nucleotides outside the gene matches: 4. This CDR3 is built from 14 residues. In DNA, the CDR3 is TGCAGCGTTGGGAGCGGGAGTTACACCGGGGAGCTGTTTTTT. This encodes CSVGSGSYTGELFF.

V gene TRBV11-2 combines with J gene TRBJ2-3, with D possibly being TRBD2 (6 bases). CDR3 length: 16 amino acids. Germline-derived CDR1 and CDR2 are SGHAT and FQNNGV. V was trimmed by 5 bases and J by 3 bases, leaving 18 bases between them. CDR3 coding DNA: TGTGCCAGCAGCCAACCCCTAGCGTATGAGACAGATACGCAGTATTTT. Protein product: CASSQPLAYETDTQYF. The variable domain in full, with the rest retrieved from reference TRBV11-2 and TRBJ2-3, is EAGVAQSPRYKIIEKRQSVAFWCNPISGHATLYWYQQILGQGPKLLIQFQNNGVVDDSQLPKDRFSAERLKGVDSTLKIQPAKLEDSAVYLCASSQPLAYETDTQYFGPGTRLTVL.

The V and J genes are TRBV5-5 and TRBJ2-5, with D hard to call. Germline loops: CDR1 SGHKS, CDR2 YYEKEE (reference sequence). The CDR3 length is 14 residues. V lost 0 bases to trimming and J lost 1 base, with 7 bases between them. The CDR3 loop is CASSLVLLQETQYF. The CDR3 nucleotides are TGTGCCAGCAGCTTGGTTCTACTCCAAGAGACCCAGTACTTC.

The rearrangement links TRBV2 to TRBJ2-7; D not certain. V shed 6 bases and J shed 7 bases, with 10 bases lying between them. This CDR3 region has 11 residues. CDR1 and CDR2 from the germline V gene are SNHLY and FYNNEI. The CDR3, as DNA: TGTGCCAGCAGCCCCCCTGCGGAGCAGTACTTC. Residues: CASSPPAEQYF.

The rearrangement uses TRBV2 and TRBJ1-1; TRBD1 is a possible D gene (5 bases). Germline V CDR1 and CDR2: SNHLY, FYNNEI. The CDR3 is 13 amino acids. Trimming removed 7 bases at V and 2 bases at J, with 11 bases between. CDR3 region: CASKGRVNTEAFF. The DNA of the CDR3 is TGTGCCAGCAAGGGGCGAGTTAACACTGAAGCTTTCTTT.

The V call is TRBV29-1, the J call TRBJ1-2; D is possibly TRBD1 (5 bases). With 4 bases removed from V and 2 bases from J, the gap between germline ends came to 11 bases. Looked up from germline, CDR1 is SQVTM and CDR2 is ANQGSEA. The CDR3 is made up of 13 amino acids. The DNA for the CDR3 is TGCAGCGTTGCAGGGCTACAAAACTATGGCTACACCTTC. This sequence encodes CSVAGLQNYGYTF.

The chain couples TRBV27 to TRBJ2-7, with TRBD1 matching 7 bases. Germline V CDR1 and CDR2: MNHEY, SMNVEV (reference sequence). The CDR3 runs 15 residues. V was pared by 6 bases and J by 4 bases, with 12 bases of the junction left unmatched. CDR3 residues: CASRGHRQGEYEQYF. The CDR3 DNA follows: TGTGCCAGCAGGGGGCATCGACAGGGCGAATACGAGCAGTACTTC.